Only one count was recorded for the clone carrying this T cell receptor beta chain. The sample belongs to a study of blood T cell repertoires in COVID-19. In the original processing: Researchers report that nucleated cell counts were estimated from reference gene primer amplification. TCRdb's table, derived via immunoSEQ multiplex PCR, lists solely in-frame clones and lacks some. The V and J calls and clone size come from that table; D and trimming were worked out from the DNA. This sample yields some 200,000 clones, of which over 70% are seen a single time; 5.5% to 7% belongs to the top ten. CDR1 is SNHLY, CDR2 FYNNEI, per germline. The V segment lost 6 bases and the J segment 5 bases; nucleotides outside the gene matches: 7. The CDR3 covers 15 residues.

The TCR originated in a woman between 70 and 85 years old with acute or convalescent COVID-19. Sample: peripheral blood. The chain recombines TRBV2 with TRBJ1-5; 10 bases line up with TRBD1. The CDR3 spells CASRAGQGLYQPQHF. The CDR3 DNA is TGTGCCAGCAGGGCGGGACAGGGGTTGTATCAGCCCCAGCATTTT.